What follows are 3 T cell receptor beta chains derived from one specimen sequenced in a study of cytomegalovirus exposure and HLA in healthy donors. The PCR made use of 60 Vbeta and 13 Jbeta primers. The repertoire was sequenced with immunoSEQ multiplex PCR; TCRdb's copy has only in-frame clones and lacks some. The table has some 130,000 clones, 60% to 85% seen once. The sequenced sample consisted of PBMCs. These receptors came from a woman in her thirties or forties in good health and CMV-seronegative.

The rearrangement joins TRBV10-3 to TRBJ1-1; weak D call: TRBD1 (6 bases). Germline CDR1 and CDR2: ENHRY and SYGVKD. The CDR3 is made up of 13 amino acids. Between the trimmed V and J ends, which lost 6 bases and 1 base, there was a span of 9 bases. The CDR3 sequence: CAIRLQGNTEAFF. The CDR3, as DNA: TGTGCCATCAGACTACAGGGGAACACTGAAGCTTTCTTT.

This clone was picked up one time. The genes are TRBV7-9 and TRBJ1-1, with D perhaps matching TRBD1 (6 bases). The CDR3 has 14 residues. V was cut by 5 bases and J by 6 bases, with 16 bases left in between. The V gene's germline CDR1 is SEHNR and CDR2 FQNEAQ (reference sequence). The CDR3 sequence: CASSGPQGPSEAFF. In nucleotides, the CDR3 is TGTGCCAGCAGCGGCCCCCAGGGGCCATCTGAAGCTTTCTTT.

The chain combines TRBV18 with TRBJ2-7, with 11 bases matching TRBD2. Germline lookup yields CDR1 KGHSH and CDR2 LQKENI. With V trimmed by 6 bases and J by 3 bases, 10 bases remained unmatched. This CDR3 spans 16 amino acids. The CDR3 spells CASSLERLAGSYEQYF. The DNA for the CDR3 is TGTGCCAGCTCGCTTGAAAGACTAGCGGGGAGCTACGAGCAGTACTTC.